These 14 T cell receptor beta chains originate from one sample sequenced in a study of blood T cell repertoires in COVID-19. Clones were read by immunoSEQ multiplex PCR, and TCRdb kept only the in-frame ones, dropping some. The sample lists under 150,000 clones; under 90% were seen once. The sequencing input was PBMCs or T cells enriched from blood (not recorded which). Source of these receptors: a man in his fifties in a cohort exposed to, infected with or recovered from COVID-19 (not recorded which).

This clone was picked up a small number of times. The chain recombines TRBV4-1 with TRBJ1-4; weak D call: TRBD1 (5 bases). CDR3 length equals 19 residues. Trimming took 0 bases from V and 0 from J, leaving 17 bases between them. Germline CDR1 MGHRA, CDR2 YSYEKL. CDR3 loop: CASSQDPSGTGATNEKLFF. In DNA form, the CDR3 reads TGCGCCAGCAGCCAAGACCCCTCCGGGACGGGGGCAACTAATGAAAAACTGTTTTTT.

J is TRBJ2-5 and V is TRBV11-2; 7 bases are a match to TRBD1. CDR1 and CDR2 from the germline V gene are SGHAT and FQNNGV. The ends lost 7 bases at V and 2 bases at J; junction bases unmatched: 10. CDR3 length: 15 amino acids. CDR3 coding DNA: TGTGCCAGCACCCTCGCCGGGACAGATCAAGAGACCCAGTACTTC. Residues: CASTLAGTDQETQYF.

The V call is TRBV6-4, the J call TRBJ1-5, with no clear D. V gave up 4 bases and J gave up 5 bases, with 3 bases separating them. The CDR3 has 11 amino acids. CDR1 and CDR2 from the germline V gene are MRHNA and SNTAGT. The CDR3 DNA reads TGTGCCAGCAGTGTAGATCAGCCCCAGCATTTT. Translating gives CASSVDQPQHF.

The chain couples TRBV25-1 to TRBJ1-5; 7 nucleotides line up with TRBD1. The CDR3 runs 14 residues. Unmatched junction bases numbered 7, after V lost 7 bases and J lost 4 bases. Germline assignment: CDR1 MGHDK and CDR2 SYGVNS. The CDR3 reads CASTPARGNQPQHF. CDR3 in DNA: TGTGCCAGCACCCCTGCCAGGGGGAATCAGCCCCAGCATTTT.

The V call is TRBV7-9, the J call TRBJ2-1; TRBD2 might be the D (6 bases). Trimming cost V 1 base and J 10 bases, with 14 bases left between them. The CDR3 consists of 14 residues. Germline lookup yields CDR1 SEHNR and CDR2 FQNEAQ (reference sequence). The CDR3 loop reads CASSLVGGTGEQFF. The CDR3 nucleotides read TGTGCCAGCAGCTTAGTGGGGGGTACAGGCGAGCAGTTCTTC.

CDR3 loop: CASSPRTSGSYEQYF. The CDR3, as DNA: TGTGCCAGCAGTCCGAGGACTAGCGGGAGCTACGAGCAGTACTTC. The chain recombines TRBV13 with TRBJ2-7; 13 nucleotides agree with TRBD2. Germline V CDR1 and CDR2: PRHDT, FYEKMQ (reference sequence). V shed 6 bases and J 3 bases; nucleotides not matched to a gene: 5. This CDR3 spans 15 amino acids.

J is TRBJ1-6 and V is TRBV2; D not certain. V was clipped by 4 bases and J by 0 bases, with 7 bases between them. The CDR3 is 15 residues long. Germline V CDR1 and CDR2: SNHLY, FYNNEI. CDR3 bases: TGTGCCAGCAGTGCGGAGGGCTCCTATAATTCACCCCTCCACTTT. Translating it yields CASSAEGSYNSPLHF.

The rearrangement uses TRBV5-1 and TRBJ1-4, with TRBD1 matching 9 bases. The V gene's germline CDR1 is SGHRS and CDR2 YFSETQ. The trim removed 4 bases at V and 8 bases at J, leaving 18 bases unmatched. The CDR3 has 18 residues. The CDR3 sequence: CASSITGTGFRVEEKLFF. The CDR3 DNA reads TGCGCCAGCAGCATTACCGGGACAGGGTTCAGGGTTGAAGAAAAACTGTTTTTT.

This chain links TRBV19 with TRBJ2-2; D may be TRBD2 (6 bases). V was shortened by 10 bases and J by 4 bases, with 22 bases between the two germline ends. Germline V gene data show CDR1 as LNHDA and CDR2 as SQIVND (reference sequence). The CDR3 is 16 amino acids. CDR3 nucleotide sequence: TGTGCCACTACGATTGGAGGAGGGATCCCCACCGGGGAGCTGTTTTTT. Its protein product is CATTIGGGIPTGELFF. Using reference TRBV19 and TRBJ2-2 for the parts outside the CDR3, the full variable domain is DGGITQSPKYLFRKEGQNVTLSCEQNLNHDAMYWYRQDPGQGLRLIYYSQIVNDFQKGDIAEGYSVSREKKESFPLTVTSAQKNPTAFYLCATTIGGGIPTGELFFGEGSRLTVL.

V is TRBV6-4 and J is TRBJ2-1, with D maybe TRBD2 (7 bases). Trimming took off 3 bases at V and 14 bases at J, with 17 bases between the two ends. This CDR3 region has 13 residues. Germline-derived CDR1 and CDR2 are MRHNA and SNTAGT. The CDR3 sequence is CASSESGAGGEFF. For the CDR3, the DNA is TGTGCCAGCAGTGAATCGGGGGCTGGGGGGGAGTTCTTC.

The V and J genes are TRBV27 and TRBJ1-2, with 8 bases identical to TRBD1. The germline CDR1 and CDR2 sequences are MNHEY and SMNVEV (reference sequence). The CDR3 extends over 14 amino acids. Trimming at V came to 5 bases and at J to 4 bases, leaving 6 bases not matched to a gene. CDR3 protein: CASSLRQGPYGYTF. The CDR3 DNA follows: TGTGCCAGCAGTCTCCGACAGGGGCCCTATGGCTACACCTTC.

The rearrangement uses TRBV12-3 or TRBV12-4 and TRBJ1-2; the D is unclear. The CDR3 is 13 residues long. Trimming pared 6 bases from V and 5 bases from J, leaving 13 bases between. CDR3 bases: TGTGCCAGCAGCGATTCCCGGGAATATGGCTACACCTTC. This gives the protein CASSDSREYGYTF.

The chain recombines TRBV11-2 with TRBJ2-2; no clear D. Trimming took 8 bases from V and 2 from J, leaving 6 bases between them. The CDR3 is 12 residues long. The germline V gene has CDR1 SGHAT and CDR2 FQNNGV. This CDR3 is CASSINTGELFF. CDR3 DNA sequence: TGTGCCAGCTCCATCAACACCGGGGAGCTGTTTTTT. The whole variable domain, filled in from reference TRBV11-2 and TRBJ2-2, reads EAGVAQSPRYKIIEKRQSVAFWCNPISGHATLYWYQQILGQGPKLLIQFQNNGVVDDSQLPKDRFSAERLKGVDSTLKIQPAKLEDSAVYLCASSINTGELFFGEGSRLTVL.

The genes are TRBV7-3 and TRBJ2-1; 10 bases map to TRBD1. CDR3 size: 15 residues. The V gene end was trimmed by 4 bases and the J gene end by 5 bases; junction bases not matched to a gene: 5. Germline V gene lookup returns CDR1 SGHTA and CDR2 FQGTGA. CDR3 residues: CASSSRQGANNEQFF. In DNA form, the CDR3 reads TGTGCCAGCAGCTCCAGACAGGGGGCTAACAATGAGCAGTTCTTC.